These 10 T cell receptor beta chains share one sample of origin, sequenced in a study of response to subunit inactivated influenza vaccine (dated by TCRdb to the late 2010s). To prepare the library, RT-PCR was applied. Instrument used: Illumina HiSeq 2500. TCRdb ran its own pipeline on the public reads, namely fastp trimming at Q25 and MiXCR clone calling, and kept in-frame beta chains. Rows are combined by CDR3 protein, so each entry shows the most common genes and DNA. This sample has roughly 550,000 distinct CDR3 sequences in its table, and around a quarter of those were observed once. 2.5% to 3.5% of the sample belongs to the ten largest clones. These data also formed part of another study, on T cells expressing NK-cell markers. From the second report: TCR beta cDNA libraries were prepared using 5'RACE template switching, which introduced a universal primer site and unique molecular identifiers.

The starting material was CD4+ T cells sorted from PBMCs, obtained approximately 13 days after vaccination. These receptors all stem from a man over 45 who received an inactivated influenza vaccine. Donor details come from another sample of the same person, matched by shared clones.

This clonotype was seen ten or more times. This chain links TRBV29-1 with TRBJ2-4; D uncertain. Germline CDR1 is SQVTM and CDR2 is ANQGSEA. The CDR3 is 11 amino acids. The V and J ends lost 4 bases and 4 bases respectively, with 5 bases between them. DNA for the CDR3: TGCAGCGTTGGCGTTAAAAACATTCAGTACTTC. Translated, it gives CSVGVKNIQYF. The complete variable domain, with remaining parts taken from reference TRBV29-1 and TRBJ2-4, reads SAVISQKPSRDICQRGTSLTIQCQVDSQVTMMFWYRQQPGQSLTLIATANQGSEATYESGFVIDKFPISRPNLTFSTLTVSNMSPEDSSIYLCSVGVKNIQYFGAGTRLSVL.

This clonotype has just a few counts. The chain is built from TRBV5-1 and TRBJ2-3; 9 bases line up with TRBD1. This CDR3 comprises 14 residues. Germline V gene sequence: CDR1 SGHRS, CDR2 YFSETQ. J lost 6 bases, V lost 4 bases, and 6 bases had no gene match. CDR3 sequence (DNA): TGCGCCAGCAGCCAGGACAGGGGCGCGGATACGCAGTATTTT. Translating gives CASSQDRGADTQYF.

The chain is built from TRBV19 and TRBJ1-5; D is perhaps TRBD1 (6 bases). V was cut by 7 bases and J by 9 bases, with 16 bases left in between. The CDR3 runs 13 residues. CDR1 and CDR2 from the germline V gene are LNHDA and SQIVND (reference sequence). CDR3 protein: CASKGRGLTPQHF. In DNA form, the CDR3 reads TGTGCCAGTAAAGGCAGGGGCCTCACGCCCCAGCATTTT.

The J gene is TRBJ1-5, the V gene TRBV4-1; D not certain. V lost 4 bases and J 6 bases, leaving 13 bases between the germline ends. The CDR3 covers 14 residues. Germline V gives CDR1 MGHRA, CDR2 YSYEKL. CDR3 coding DNA: TGCGCCAGCAGCCCCGAGGTAGGCCCTCAGCCCCAGCATTTT. This codes for CASSPEVGPQPQHF.

This clonotype appeared many times. V usage is TRBV29-1 and J usage is TRBJ2-1, with D perhaps assigned TRBD1 or TRBD2 (5 bases each). CDR1 is SQVTM and CDR2 is ANQGSEA in the germline V gene. This CDR3 contains 14 residues. The ends were cut back, 6 bases at V and 5 bases at J, with 17 bases in the middle. The CDR3 bases are TGCAGCGTGTCGGGACGCATACTTGACAATGAGCAGTTCTTC. Translated, it gives CSVSGRILDNEQFF.

The rearrangement joins TRBV7-2 to TRBJ2-7, with TRBD2 identical over 10 bases. V was pared by 4 bases and J by 2 bases, with 5 bases of the junction left unmatched. Germline V gene sequence: CDR1 SGHTA, CDR2 FQGNSA. The CDR3 is made up of 15 amino acids. CDR3 DNA: TGTGCCAGCAGCTCGGGACTAGCGTTCACCTACGAGCAGTACTTC. It yields the protein CASSSGLAFTYEQYF.

The chain uses TRBV6-2 or TRBV6-3 and TRBJ2-2, with TRBD1 matching over 8 bases. Germline CDR1 and CDR2: MNHEY and SVGEGT. V shed 2 bases, J shed 4 bases, and the junction held 3 bases outside the gene matches. CDR3 length: 15 amino acids. The CDR3 spells CASSYRTGTTGELFF. The CDR3 DNA reads TGTGCCAGCAGTTACAGGACAGGGACCACCGGGGAGCTGTTTTTT.

This chain connects TRBV7-9 to TRBJ1-2; a weak D match, TRBD1 (5 bases). The CDR3 sequence is 13 residues long. V dropped 5 bases and J dropped 8 bases, with 15 bases sitting between them. Germline CDR1 SEHNR, CDR2 FQNEAQ (reference sequence). As DNA, the CDR3 is TGTGCCAGCAGCCCGGGGACCGAACAAGGCTACACCTTC. Encoded protein: CASSPGTEQGYTF.

The chain is built from TRBV7-9 and TRBJ2-3, with a possible D match to TRBD1 (6 bases). Germline CDR1 and CDR2: SEHNR and FQNEAQ (reference sequence). V lost 5 bases, J lost 9 bases, and 12 bases lay in between. The CDR3 runs to 12 residues. CDR3 sequence reads: CASSIHRDTQYF. DNA for the CDR3: TGTGCCAGCAGCATCCACAGGGACACGCAGTATTTT. The full variable domain, rest sourced from reference TRBV7-9 and TRBJ2-3, is DTGVSQNPRHKITKRGQNVTFRCDPISEHNRLYWYRQTLGQGPEFLTYFQNEAQLEKSRLLSDRFSAERPKGSFSTLEIQRTEQGDSAMYLCASSIHRDTQYFGPGTRLTVL.

The J gene is TRBJ2-7, the V gene TRBV7-2; 8 nucleotides align to TRBD1. The length of the CDR3 is 14 residues. The germline gives CDR1 SGHTA, CDR2 FQGNSA. The trim removed 4 bases at V and 0 bases at J, leaving 2 bases unmatched. In nucleotides, the CDR3 is TGTGCCAGCAGCTGGACAGGGATCTCCTACGAGCAGTACTTC. Translating gives CASSWTGISYEQYF.